This TCR beta chain was captured by sequencing in a study of T cell responses to AZD1222 COVID-19 vaccine. Study conclusions and caveats: Only 5 or 6 AZD1222 recipients were seropositive at baseline. Per reports, nearly half of all spike-specific TCRs target regions that are unmutated in variants. CD4 TCRs linked to vaccination spanned spike, dominating at 160-218 and 743-854. Possibly, clonal diversity was underestimated; donors were largely white British and included more females.

Germline CDR1 SGDLS, CDR2 YYNGEE. The ends were cut back, 0 bases at V and 2 bases at J, with 10 bases in the middle. This CDR3 spans 15 amino acids. Some clones are missing from TCRdb's copy, which holds only in-frame ones; the method was immunoSEQ multiplex PCR. The sample contains about 110,000 clones, 85% to 90% of which appear only once. To note about this clone: The target antigen is unknown.

The chain uses TRBV9 and TRBJ2-3; weak D call: TRBD2 (5 bases). The starting material was peripheral blood, obtained on day 0 of AZD1222 vaccination. The clonotype originates from an adult in good health. The CDR3: CASSVGTGNTDTQYF. For the CDR3, the DNA is TGTGCCAGCAGCGTAGGGACGGGAAACACAGATACGCAGTATTTT.